This T cell receptor beta chain is from a study of OX40 agonist ivuxolimab in advanced cancers. Study-level information: Of mixed ages from roughly 23 to 80 and averaging around 60 years, the group was just under 85% male.

Germline CDR1 SGHTA, CDR2 FQGNSA. Trimming removed 3 bases from V and 7 bases from J, with 6 bases in between. This CDR3 comprises 12 residues. Profiled with immunoSEQ multiplex PCR; TCRdb holds only in-frame clones, not every one. The data hold some 50,000 clones, with 80% to 90% observed a single time. By its share, this clone is medium-sized. Antigen specificity is unknown. Any history of autoimmune disease or systemic immunosuppression disqualified patients. Study-wide findings and caveats: Expanded peripheral T-cell antigen specificity went undetermined. The authors also found low normalized T-cell clonal expansion in some nonresponders.

The chain links TRBV7-2 to TRBJ2-2; tentatively, D is TRBD2 (6 bases). The sample in question was CD4+ or CD8+ T cells sorted from blood, obtained in a trial of the OX40 agonist ivuxolimab. This TCR came from an adult with an advanced solid tumor such as melanoma, head and neck, liver or kidney cancer. The CDR3 protein is CASSFSGGELFF. The CDR3 nucleotides read TGTGCCAGCAGCTTTAGCGGCGGGGAGCTGTTTTTT.